The entry that follows covers one T cell receptor beta chain sequence. The ends were cut back, 7 bases at V and 3 bases at J, with 9 bases in the middle. The CDR3 consists of 12 residues. Looked up from germline, CDR1 is LNHDA and CDR2 is SQIVND (reference sequence). The primer mix had 60 Vbeta and 13 Jbeta primers. Sequenced by immunoSEQ multiplex PCR; TCRdb stores in-frame clones only, minus some. The sample includes 60,000 to 80,000 clones, around 85% seen only once; the top ten take nearly 3%. The source of the sample is a study of cytomegalovirus exposure and HLA in healthy donors. This chain uses TRBV19 with TRBJ1-2; D gene ambiguous. Sequenced input: PBMCs. This receptor was taken from a woman aged 30 to 39 in good health and CMV-seronegative. CDR3 sequence: CASMERDYGYTF. CDR3 coding DNA: TGTGCCAGTATGGAGAGGGACTATGGCTACACCTTC.